This T cell receptor beta chain was recorded in a study of blood T cells in healthy people across ages. Between the trimmed V and J ends, which lost 4 bases and 7 bases, there was a span of 13 bases. Germline V gene lookup returns CDR1 KGHDR and CDR2 SFDVKD. The CDR3 spans 14 residues. This clonotype was observed a few times. In each sample, at least 6.5 million PBMCs were isolated. The authors ran a second PCR of about 7 to 11 cycles using a sample-barcoded 5' primer and a J-beta primer mix. In TCRdb, the 5' RACE reads were re-called with MiXCR into one record per CDR3 protein. The sample consists of about 1.4 million distinct CDR3 sequences, roughly 64% of them appearing once.

The chain employs TRBV24-1 and TRBJ2-1, with D perhaps TRBD1 or TRBD2 (5 bases each). This sequence was found in a man aged 18-30 years in good health. The sequencing input was blood. CDR3 coding DNA: TGTGCCACCAGTGAGCCGGGACCGATTAATGAGCAGTTCTTC. Translated: CATSEPGPINEQFF.